This T cell receptor (beta chain) was captured in a study of vaccination and CD4 T cells after COVID-19. Background on the study: The stimulating agents, overlapping spike peptides, came from SARS-CoV-2, HCoV-NL63, HCoV-OC43 and HCoV-229E. Findings of the study overall: Analysis of convalescent patients found that 304 of 307 vaccine-specific clones were spike mono-reactive.

CD4+ T cells that had been cultured provided DNA sequenced with the Oncomine TCR Beta short-read assay. In TCRdb, the PCR reads were re-called with MiXCR into one record per CDR3 protein. The table has under 25,000 distinct CDR3 sequences, approximately 40% seen once. Per germline, CDR1 MNHNS and CDR2 SASEGT. Deletions cut 5 bases from V and 2 bases from J, with 15 bases between. This CDR3 has 15 amino acids. Worth noting for this clonotype: Its antigen is currently unknown.

Treatment meaning: roughly 11-day PBMC culture with coronavirus spike peptide pools or control peptides (ViraFEST assay). Positivity by PCR occurred from March to December 2020, a period that predated US Alpha, Beta and Delta variants. The receptor comes from a human donor with COVID-19. The sample was cultured CD4+ T cells from blood. V gene TRBV6-1 combines with J gene TRBJ1-1; possibly TRBD1 for D (6 bases). CDR3 nucleotides: TGTGCCAGCAGTCCGCCGACAGGAGATAACACTGAAGCTTTCTTT. Protein sequence: CASSPPTGDNTEAFF.